Sequencing of this T cell receptor (beta chain) was carried out in a study of cytomegalovirus exposure and HLA in healthy donors. Study-level results: Later analysis associated a missense DCLRE1C variant with TCR beta V- and J-gene trimming. Reported performance of the classifier showed diagnosis of cytomegalovirus status with high specificity and sensitivity.

The PCR employed 60 Vbeta primers together with 13 Jbeta primers. The assay was immunoSEQ multiplex PCR, and TCRdb's table has in-frame clones only and misses some. The sample contains around 150,000 clones, over 80% of which appear only once. Worth noting for this clone: As yet, its antigen is unknown.

The junction had 2 bases not matched to a gene; V was cut back by 3 bases and J by 1 base. Germline CDR1 MDHEN, CDR2 SYDVKM. The length of the CDR3 is 14 residues. Unrecorded immune exposure was likely among donors, who were nominally healthy when sampled. This TCR derives from a girl under 18 in good health and CMV-seropositive. Sequencing was carried out using PBMCs. J is TRBJ2-5 and V is TRBV28; the match to TRBD2 covers 7 bases. The CDR3 region is CASSFGLVQETQYF. For the CDR3, the DNA is TGTGCCAGCAGTTTCGGACTAGTCCAAGAGACCCAGTACTTC.